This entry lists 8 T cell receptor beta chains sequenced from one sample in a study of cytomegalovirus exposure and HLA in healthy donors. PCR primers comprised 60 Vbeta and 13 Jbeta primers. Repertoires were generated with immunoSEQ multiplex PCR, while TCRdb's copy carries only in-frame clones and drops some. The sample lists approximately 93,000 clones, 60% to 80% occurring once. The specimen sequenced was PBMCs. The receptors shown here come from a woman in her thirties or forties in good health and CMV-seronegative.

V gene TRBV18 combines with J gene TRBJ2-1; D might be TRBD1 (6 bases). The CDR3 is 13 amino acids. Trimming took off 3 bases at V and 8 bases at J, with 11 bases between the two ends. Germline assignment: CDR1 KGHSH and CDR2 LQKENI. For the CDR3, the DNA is TGTGCCAGCTCACCTGCCAGGGGACATGAGCAGTTCTTC. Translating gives CASSPARGHEQFF.

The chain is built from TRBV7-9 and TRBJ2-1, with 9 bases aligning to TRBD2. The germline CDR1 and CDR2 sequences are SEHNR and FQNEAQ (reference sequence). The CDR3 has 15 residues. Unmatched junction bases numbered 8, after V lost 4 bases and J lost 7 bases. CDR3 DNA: TGTGCCAGCAGCTCCCCCATGAGCGGGGGGAATGAGCAGTTCTTC. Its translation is CASSSPMSGGNEQFF.

Written as DNA, the CDR3 is TGTGCCAGCAGCCTACCGCGTGGGGCGAATTTGTCACCCCTCCACTTT. Amino acids: CASSLPRGANLSPLHF. The chain uses TRBV9 and TRBJ1-6; D might be TRBD1 (5 bases). Germline lookup yields CDR1 SGDLS and CDR2 YYNGEE. The V end lost 4 bases, the J end lost 10 bases, and 21 bases lay between the germline ends. The CDR3 totals 16 residues.

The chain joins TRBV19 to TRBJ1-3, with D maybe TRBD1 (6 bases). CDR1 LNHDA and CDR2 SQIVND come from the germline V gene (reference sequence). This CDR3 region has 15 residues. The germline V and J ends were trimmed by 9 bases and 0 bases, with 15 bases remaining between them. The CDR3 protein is CASFAGQHSGNTIYF. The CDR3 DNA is TGTGCCAGCTTCGCAGGACAGCACTCTGGAAACACCATATATTTT.

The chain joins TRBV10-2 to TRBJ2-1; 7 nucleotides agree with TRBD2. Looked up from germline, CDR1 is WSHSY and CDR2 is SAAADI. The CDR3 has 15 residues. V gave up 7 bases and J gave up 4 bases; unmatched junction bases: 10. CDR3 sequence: CASTPGTTPYNEQFF. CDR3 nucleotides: TGCGCCAGCACTCCCGGGACTACACCTTACAATGAGCAGTTCTTC.

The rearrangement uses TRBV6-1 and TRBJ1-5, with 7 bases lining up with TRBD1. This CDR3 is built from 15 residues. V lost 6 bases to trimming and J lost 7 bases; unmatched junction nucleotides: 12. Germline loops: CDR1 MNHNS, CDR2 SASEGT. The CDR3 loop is CASREPGQSMQPQHF. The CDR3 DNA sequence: TGTGCCAGCAGGGAACCGGGACAGTCTATGCAGCCCCAGCATTTT.

CDR3 sequence: CASSDDRGNTIYF. CDR3 DNA: TGTGCCAGCAGCGACGACAGGGGCAACACCATATATTTT. The V and J genes are TRBV11-3 and TRBJ1-3; TRBD1 matches at 8 bases. This CDR3 region has 13 residues. The ends lost 5 bases at V and 7 bases at J; junction bases unmatched: 4. CDR1 is SGHNT and CDR2 is YENEEA in the germline V gene.

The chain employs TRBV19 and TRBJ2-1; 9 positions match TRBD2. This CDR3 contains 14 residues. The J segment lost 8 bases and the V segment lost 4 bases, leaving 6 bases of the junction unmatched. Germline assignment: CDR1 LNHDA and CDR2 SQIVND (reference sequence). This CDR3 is CASSKAGGLYEQFF. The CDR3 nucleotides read TGTGCCAGTAGTAAGGCGGGGGGGCTCTATGAGCAGTTCTTC. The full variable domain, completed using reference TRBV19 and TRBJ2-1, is DGGITQSPKYLFRKEGQNVTLSCEQNLNHDAMYWYRQDPGQGLRLIYYSQIVNDFQKGDIAEGYSVSREKKESFPLTVTSAQKNPTAFYLCASSKAGGLYEQFFGPGTRLTVL.